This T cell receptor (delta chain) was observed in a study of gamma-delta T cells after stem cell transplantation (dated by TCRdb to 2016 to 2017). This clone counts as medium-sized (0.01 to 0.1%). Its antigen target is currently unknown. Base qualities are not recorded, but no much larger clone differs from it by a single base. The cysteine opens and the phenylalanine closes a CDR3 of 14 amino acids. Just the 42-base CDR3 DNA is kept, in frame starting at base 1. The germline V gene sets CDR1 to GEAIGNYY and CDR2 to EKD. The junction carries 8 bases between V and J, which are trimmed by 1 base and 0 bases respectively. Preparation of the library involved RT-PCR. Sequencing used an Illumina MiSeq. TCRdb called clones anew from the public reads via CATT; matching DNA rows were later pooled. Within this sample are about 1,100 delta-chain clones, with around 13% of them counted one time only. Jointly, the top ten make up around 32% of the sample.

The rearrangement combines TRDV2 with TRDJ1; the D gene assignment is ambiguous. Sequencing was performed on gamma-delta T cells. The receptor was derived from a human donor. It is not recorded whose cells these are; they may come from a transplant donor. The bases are TGTGCCTGTGACACGTGGTCCAACACCGATAAACTCATCTTT. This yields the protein CACDTWSNTDKLIF.